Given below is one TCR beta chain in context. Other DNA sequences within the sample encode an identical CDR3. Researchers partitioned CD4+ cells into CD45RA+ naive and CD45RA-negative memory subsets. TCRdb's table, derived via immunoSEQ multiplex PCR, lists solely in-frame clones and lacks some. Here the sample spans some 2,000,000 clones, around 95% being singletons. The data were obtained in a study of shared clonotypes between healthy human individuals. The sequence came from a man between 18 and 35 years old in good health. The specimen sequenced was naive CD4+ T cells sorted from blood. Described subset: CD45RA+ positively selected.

The CDR3 protein is CASRAGVSSYNEQFF. As DNA, the CDR3 is TGTGCCAGCCGAGCAGGAGTTAGCTCCTACAATGAGCAGTTCTTC. The chain combines TRBV2 with TRBJ2-1; D ambiguous. V was cut by 8 bases and J by 0 bases, with 14 bases left in between. The length of the CDR3 is 15 residues. Germline V lookup: CDR1 SNHLY, CDR2 FYNNEI.